In its sample, the clone carrying this T cell receptor beta chain was seen a few times. Its cognate antigen is unknown. This entry comes from a study of beta chain features in type 1 diabetes. There are 13 residues in the CDR3. From germline, CDR1 is SGHAT and CDR2 FQNNGV. The V and J ends lost 5 bases and 3 bases respectively, with 10 bases between them. Study observations and caveats: Equally in patients and controls, PCR might preferentially amplify shorter templates. Patients with type 1 diabetes showed fewer VDJ junction insertions and more deletions. TCRB CDR3 length was moderately but significantly reduced in all four CD4+ subsets of Type 1 diabetes patients.

Sampling consisted of one heparinised blood draw per donor, averaging approximately 100 mL. Sorted populations all exceeded 95% purity. The authors reverse transcribed all of the isolated RNA, so sequencing captured expressed TCRB transcripts. Here immunoSEQ multiplex PCR was the method, and the copy in TCRdb shows in-frame clones only, minus some. The sample shows some 640,000 clones, over 13% of them seen only once. The clonotype was recovered from a man aged 18 to 35 with type 1 diabetes. The chain is built from TRBV11-2 and TRBJ1-1; D is unclear. The sample consisted of naive CD4+ T cells from blood. The CDR3 spells CASSLLRHTEAFF. The CDR3 DNA reads TGTGCCAGCAGCCTCTTACGGCACACTGAAGCTTTCTTT.